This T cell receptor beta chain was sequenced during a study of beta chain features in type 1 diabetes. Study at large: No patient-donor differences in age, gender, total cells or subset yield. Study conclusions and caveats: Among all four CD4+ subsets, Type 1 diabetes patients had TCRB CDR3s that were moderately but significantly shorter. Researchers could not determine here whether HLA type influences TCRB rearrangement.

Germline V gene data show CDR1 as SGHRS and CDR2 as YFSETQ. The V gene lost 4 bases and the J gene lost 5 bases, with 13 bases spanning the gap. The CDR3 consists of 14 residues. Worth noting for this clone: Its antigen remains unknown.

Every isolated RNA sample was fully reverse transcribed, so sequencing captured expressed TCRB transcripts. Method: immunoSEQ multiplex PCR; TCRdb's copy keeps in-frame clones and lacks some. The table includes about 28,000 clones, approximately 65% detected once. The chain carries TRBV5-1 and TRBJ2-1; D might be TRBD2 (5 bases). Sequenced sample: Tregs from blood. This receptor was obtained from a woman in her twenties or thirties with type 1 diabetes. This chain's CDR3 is CASSHDGADNEQFF. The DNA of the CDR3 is TGCGCCAGCAGCCATGATGGAGCGGACAATGAGCAGTTCTTC.